This T cell receptor beta chain was sequenced in a study of technical replicates of blood from several donors. The V and J ends lost 5 bases and 3 bases, in that order; junction bases with no gene match: 6. In germline, CDR1 is MGHRA, CDR2 YSYEKL. CDR3 length equals 15 residues. Sequenced by immunoSEQ multiplex PCR; TCRdb stores in-frame clones only, minus some. This table holds tens of thousands of clones, roughly 89% found once. Sequencing was carried out using T cells isolated from PBMCs. This TCR was recovered from a human donor in good health. This chain uses TRBV4-1 with TRBJ2-7; 11 bases fit TRBD2. In nucleotides, the CDR3 is TGCGCCAGCAGCGACCTAGCGGGAGGAATCTACGAGCAGTACTTC. This translates into CASSDLAGGIYEQYF.